One and the same sample provided the 27 T cell receptor beta chains below, sequenced in a study of T cell changes during pregnancy in multiple sclerosis. The repertoire was sequenced with immunoSEQ multiplex PCR; TCRdb's copy has only in-frame clones and lacks some. This repertoire shows 50,000 to 65,000 clones, 70% to 90% found once; its top ten account for approximately 0.4%. The specimen was CD4+ T cells from peripheral blood mononuclear cells, collected in the third trimester of pregnancy. Every receptor here comes from a female donor with multiple sclerosis, enrolled in a pregnancy study.

V is TRBV30 and J is TRBJ2-7, with a possible D match to TRBD1 (6 bases). With 0 bases removed from V and 2 bases from J, the gap between germline ends came to 14 bases. From germline, CDR1 is GTSNPN and CDR2 SVGIG (reference sequence). This CDR3 comprises 15 residues. CDR3 sequence reads: CAWSVPPDRTYEQYF. The CDR3 DNA sequence: TGTGCCTGGAGTGTACCCCCGGACAGAACCTACGAGCAGTACTTC.

J is TRBJ2-7 and V is TRBV7-8; TRBD2 matches 7 bases. This CDR3 is built from 15 residues. With V trimmed by 0 bases and J by 3 bases, 5 bases remained unmatched. Germline assignment: CDR1 SGHVS and CDR2 FQNEAQ. CDR3 amino acids: CASSLAPLADYEQYF. In DNA form, the CDR3 reads TGTGCCAGCAGCTTAGCCCCTCTAGCGGACTACGAGCAGTACTTC.

The J gene is TRBJ2-2, the V gene TRBV6-1; TRBD1 might be the D (6 bases). Germline CDR1 reads MNHNS; CDR2 reads SASEGT. The ends were cut back, 8 bases at V and 1 base at J, with 11 bases in the middle. The CDR3 has 14 residues. This CDR3 is CASDPDRNTGELFF. The CDR3 coding sequence is TGTGCCAGCGACCCGGACAGGAACACCGGGGAGCTGTTTTTT.

The chain links TRBV9 to TRBJ2-3; no clear D gene. The CDR3 sequence is 16 residues long. Trimming stripped 5 bases from V and 2 bases from J, with 18 bases between. CDR1 SGDLS and CDR2 YYNGEE come from the germline V gene. The CDR3 nucleotides are TGTGCCAGCAGGATCGAACCCAAGTCACTCACAGATACGCAGTATTTT. Residues: CASRIEPKSLTDTQYF.

CDR3 nucleotide sequence: TGTGCCAGCAGCGCTGGGACTCTAATATACGAGCAGTACTTC. Translated: CASSAGTLIYEQYF. The rearrangement uses TRBV7-9 and TRBJ2-7, with D tentatively TRBD2 (6 bases). The V end was cut by 5 bases, the J end by 4 bases, with 15 bases between. From germline, CDR1 is SEHNR and CDR2 FQNEAQ (reference sequence). This CDR3 is built from 14 residues.

The rearrangement links TRBV25-1 to TRBJ1-4; D unclear. The CDR3 totals 13 residues. The germline V gene encodes CDR1 MGHDK and CDR2 SYGVNS. V lost 1 base, J lost 7 bases, and 7 bases lay in between. The CDR3 nucleotides read TGTGCCAGCAGTGAATTCGGTTCTGAAAAACTGTTTTTT. This translates into CASSEFGSEKLFF.

The chain recombines TRBV4-2 with TRBJ2-7; TRBD1 aligns across 8 bases. The V gene end was trimmed by 1 base and the J gene end by 4 bases; junction bases not matched to a gene: 3. The CDR3 spans 14 residues. CDR1 is LGHNA, CDR2 YNFKEQ, per germline. The chain's CDR3 is CASSQAGGRYEQYF. The DNA for the CDR3 is TGTGCCAGCAGCCAAGCAGGGGGCCGTTACGAGCAGTACTTC.

This clone has just one count. This rearrangement joins TRBV5-1 to TRBJ2-1, with 12 bases matching TRBD1. This CDR3 is 16 amino acids long. Per the germline V gene, CDR1 is SGHRS and CDR2 is YFSETQ. V was clipped by 0 bases and J by 7 bases; unmatched bases: 5. The CDR3 DNA reads TGCGCCAGCAGCTTGGACCGGGACAGGGGGCTAAATGAGCAGTTCTTC. Protein sequence: CASSLDRDRGLNEQFF.

This rearrangement joins TRBV5-4 to TRBJ2-5, with 9 bases aligning to TRBD1. CDR1 and CDR2 (germline): SGHNT, YYREEE (reference sequence). This CDR3 spans 14 amino acids. V dropped 3 bases and J dropped 1; count of bases not matched to a gene: 1. CDR3 protein: CASSSTGGQETQYF. The CDR3 DNA reads as TGTGCCAGCAGCTCGACAGGGGGCCAAGAGACCCAGTACTTC.

The rearrangement uses TRBV18 and TRBJ1-4; D perhaps matches TRBD1 (5 bases). Germline V gene data show CDR1 as KGHSH and CDR2 as LQKENI. Between the trimmed V and J ends, which lost 2 bases and 7 bases, there was a span of 11 bases. This CDR3 spans 14 amino acids. The DNA of the CDR3 is TGTGCCAGCTCACCAGGGTCAAGGGGTGAAAAACTGTTTTTT. Amino acids: CASSPGSRGEKLFF.

This clone was picked up a small number of times. The V and J genes are TRBV18 and TRBJ2-2; 8 nucleotides agree with TRBD2. CDR1 and CDR2 from the germline V gene are KGHSH and LQKENI. CDR3 length equals 17 residues. J was trimmed by 0 bases and V by 9 bases; bases with no gene match: 12. The CDR3 sequence is CASTYSGKTSNTGELFF. CDR3 coding DNA: TGTGCCAGTACTTATAGCGGGAAAACTTCGAACACCGGGGAGCTGTTTTTT.

The V gene is TRBV2, the J gene TRBJ2-2; TRBD2 matches 14 bases. The CDR3 spans 20 residues. V lost 4 bases to trimming and J lost 6 bases; unmatched junction nucleotides: 16. Germline assignment: CDR1 SNHLY and CDR2 FYNNEI. CDR3 sequence (DNA): TGTGCCAGCAGTGGACCTGGGGGGACTAGCGGGAGTGGGATCGCCGGGGAGCTGTTTTTT. The encoded protein is CASSGPGGTSGSGIAGELFF. Based on the CDR3 plus reference TRBV2 and TRBJ2-2, the full variable domain is EPEVTQTPSHQVTQMGQEVILRCVPISNHLYFYWYRQILGQKVEFLVSFYNNEISEKSEIFDDQFSVERPDGSNFTLKIRSTKLEDSAMYFCASSGPGGTSGSGIAGELFFGEGSRLTVL.

This chain joins TRBV11-2 and TRBJ2-7; the D gene is possibly TRBD2 (6 bases). CDR1 and CDR2 from the germline V gene are SGHAT and FQNNGV. The CDR3 sequence is 13 residues long. Trimming removed 10 bases at V and 3 bases at J, with 16 bases between. CDR3 sequence: CATPGRYGYEQYF. CDR3 bases: TGTGCCACCCCGGGGAGGTATGGCTACGAGCAGTACTTC.

In its sample, this clone was seen a few times. The chain links TRBV5-1 to TRBJ2-5, with TRBD1 as a possible D gene (6 bases). Germline CDR1 and CDR2: SGHRS and YFSETQ. The V end lost 0 bases, the J end lost 0 bases, and 6 bases lay between the germline ends. The CDR3 sequence is 14 residues long. This CDR3 is CASSLEGDQETQYF. The CDR3 bases are TGCGCCAGCAGCTTGGAGGGGGACCAAGAGACCCAGTACTTC.

The chain links TRBV6-6 to TRBJ2-1; 7 bases line up with TRBD2. J lost 8 bases, V lost 8 bases, and 12 bases had no gene match. This CDR3 has 14 residues. Germline CDR1 reads MNHNY; CDR2 reads SVGAGI (reference sequence). DNA of the CDR3: TGTGCCAGCGGTCCCCCGGGAGGTTTCGATGAGCAGTTCTTC. Translated: CASGPPGGFDEQFF.

The chain is built from TRBV9 and TRBJ2-7; TRBD1 is a possible D gene (6 bases). The ends were cut back, 2 bases at V and 5 bases at J, with 11 bases in the middle. The germline V gene encodes CDR1 SGDLS and CDR2 YYNGEE. The CDR3 length is 13 residues. The CDR3 DNA sequence: TGTGCCAGCAGCGTCTCAGGGGCTGACGAGCAGTACTTC. Translating gives CASSVSGADEQYF.

This chain uses TRBV6-5 with TRBJ2-1, with 9 bases matching TRBD2. CDR1 is MNHEY and CDR2 is SVGAGI in the germline V gene. The CDR3 covers 13 residues. V was clipped by 6 bases and J by 9 bases; unmatched bases: 6. The CDR3 DNA reads TGTGCCAGCAGGGCGGGAGGGCACGGTGAGCAGTTCTTC. It yields the protein CASRAGGHGEQFF.

The chain uses TRBV6-1 and TRBJ2-7; 11 bases agree with TRBD2. The V segment lost 2 bases and the J segment 4 bases; nucleotides outside the gene matches: 10. This CDR3 spans 17 amino acids. Germline assignment: CDR1 MNHNS and CDR2 SASEGT. CDR3 region: CASSEYWLAGGGYEQYF. The CDR3 region has the DNA TGTGCCAGCAGTGAATATTGGCTAGCGGGAGGAGGGTACGAGCAGTACTTC.

V gene TRBV21-1 combines with J gene TRBJ1-5. TRBV21-1 is a documented pseudogene. This CDR3 has 15 amino acids. The CDR3 DNA reads TGTGCCAGCAGCAAAGCAGAGGCAGAGATCAGACCCCAGCATTTT. This codes for CASSKAEAEIRPQHF.

The chain combines TRBV18 with TRBJ2-6, with 7 positions matching TRBD1. The junction had 2 bases not matched to a gene; V was cut back by 0 bases and J by 0 bases. Per the germline V gene, CDR1 is KGHSH and CDR2 is LQKENI. The CDR3 loop spans 17 amino acids. The CDR3 coding sequence is TGTGCCAGCTCACCACCCGGACAGGTCTCTGGGGCCAACGTCCTGACTTTC. It encodes CASSPPGQVSGANVLTF.

The CDR3 nucleotides are TGTGCCTGGAGTGTCAGGGGGCATGGTGAAAAACTGTTTTTT. This sequence encodes CAWSVRGHGEKLFF. The chain links TRBV30 to TRBJ1-4; 8 nucleotides line up with TRBD1. J gave up 7 bases and V 0 bases, and 4 bases lay outside the gene matches. Per germline, CDR1 GTSNPN and CDR2 SVGIG (reference sequence). The CDR3 runs 14 residues.

The J gene is TRBJ1-2, the V gene TRBV5-1, with D perhaps TRBD1 (6 bases). Germline lookup yields CDR1 SGHRS and CDR2 YFSETQ. The CDR3 loop spans 14 amino acids. Trimming removed 0 bases from V and 6 bases from J, with 12 bases in between. CDR3 coding DNA: TGCGCCAGCAGCTTGGAATGGGGGCGCAATGGCTACACCTTC. Its protein product is CASSLEWGRNGYTF.

This chain links TRBV7-2 with TRBJ1-3, with unresolved D. There are 17 residues in the CDR3. CDR1 and CDR2 (germline): SGHTA, FQGNSA. Trimming pared 3 bases from V and 0 bases from J, leaving 15 bases between. The CDR3 DNA is TGTGCCAGCAGCTTGAGAGGGAACGAGGGCTCTGGAAACACCATATATTTT. Translating gives CASSLRGNEGSGNTIYF.

The J gene is TRBJ1-2, the V gene TRBV9, with a possible D match to TRBD1 (6 bases). The CDR3 spans 15 residues. V was clipped by 4 bases and J by 5 bases, with 18 bases between them. Per germline, CDR1 SGDLS and CDR2 YYNGEE. The CDR3 reads CASSPSQGLNYGYTF. Here the CDR3 DNA reads TGTGCCAGCAGCCCGAGTCAGGGGCTTAATTATGGCTACACCTTC.

The chain recombines TRBV10-3 with TRBJ2-1; 9 nucleotides agree with TRBD2. Germline CDR1 reads ENHRY; CDR2 reads SYGVKD. The CDR3 covers 16 residues. The trim removed 4 bases at V and 0 bases at J, leaving 4 bases unmatched. For the CDR3, the DNA is TGTGCCATCAGTGGGAGCGGGGGGTACTCCTACAATGAGCAGTTCTTC. This translates into CAISGSGGYSYNEQFF.

This sequence joins TRBV9 and TRBJ2-3; the match to TRBD2 covers 11 bases. This CDR3 comprises 16 residues. Looked up from germline, CDR1 is SGDLS and CDR2 is YYNGEE. Trimming took 3 bases from V and 5 from J; bases not matched to a gene: 8. Written as DNA, the CDR3 is TGTGCCAGCAGCGGCCCTAGCGGGGGGAGAATAGATACGCAGTATTTT. Its translation is CASSGPSGGRIDTQYF.

This clone showed up just a few times. The rearrangement uses TRBV6-1 and TRBJ1-5; TRBD1 aligns across 9 bases. Germline V CDR1 and CDR2: MNHNS, SASEGT. V lost 4 bases and J lost 6; bases outside the gene matches: 4. The CDR3 totals 14 residues. CDR3 protein: CASSVYRGPQPQHF. The CDR3 DNA sequence: TGTGCCAGCAGTGTATACAGGGGGCCTCAGCCCCAGCATTTT.